These 19 T cell receptor beta chains share one sample of origin, sequenced in a study of cytomegalovirus exposure and HLA in healthy donors. PCR amplification relied on 60 Vbeta primers (plus 13 Jbeta primers). Measured with immunoSEQ multiplex PCR; TCRdb has only the in-frame clones, and not every one. This repertoire shows roughly 120,000 clones, 74% found once; its top ten account for over 3.5%. The sequencing input was PBMCs. The receptors stem from a woman aged 50 to 65 in good health and CMV-seropositive.

This clone showed up just a few times. The chain joins TRBV2 to TRBJ2-7, with D possibly being TRBD2 (6 bases). V was cut by 8 bases and J by 6 bases, with 17 bases left in between. Germline V lookup: CDR1 SNHLY, CDR2 FYNNEI. This CDR3 has 13 amino acids. The CDR3 sequence is CASSGGKGFEQYF. The CDR3 nucleotides are TGTGCCAGCTCAGGCGGGAAAGGGTTCGAGCAGTACTTC.

The chain recombines TRBV5-1 with TRBJ2-2; TRBD1 is a possible D gene (6 bases). The ends were cut back, 4 bases at V and 7 bases at J, with 14 bases in the middle. This CDR3 has 14 residues. The germline CDR1 and CDR2 sequences are SGHRS and YFSETQ. The CDR3 spells CASSLSGQFGELFF. CDR3 nucleotide sequence: TGCGCCAGCAGCCTGAGCGGACAGTTCGGGGAGCTGTTTTTT.

The chain combines TRBV7-9 with TRBJ2-1; 7 bases line up with TRBD2. Trimming cost V 5 bases and J 0 bases; bases outside gene matches: 4. Germline V gene lookup returns CDR1 SEHNR and CDR2 FQNEAQ (reference sequence). The CDR3 is made up of 15 amino acids. The CDR3 sequence: CASSTSGDSYNEQFF. CDR3 sequence (DNA): TGTGCCAGCAGCACGAGCGGGGACTCCTACAATGAGCAGTTCTTC.

This chain links TRBV7-2 with TRBJ2-1; 9 bases match TRBD1. Germline V CDR1 and CDR2: SGHTA, FQGNSA. Trimming cost V 1 base and J 7 bases; bases outside gene matches: 5. The CDR3 has 15 residues. CDR3 amino acids: CASSLGDRVGNEQFF. The CDR3 DNA follows: TGTGCCAGCAGCTTAGGGGACAGGGTTGGGAATGAGCAGTTCTTC.

The rearrangement links TRBV6-6 to TRBJ2-7; 7 bases are a match to TRBD1. There are 14 residues in the CDR3. Germline V CDR1 and CDR2: MNHNY, SVGAGI (reference sequence). With 4 bases clipped from V and 2 bases from J, the junction kept 5 bases outside the gene matches. The DNA for the CDR3 is TGTGCCAGCAGTTTGCAGACAGGGCCCTACGAGCAGTACTTC. Protein product: CASSLQTGPYEQYF.

The chain joins TRBV5-1 to TRBJ2-3, with a possible D match to TRBD2 (5 bases). V lost 3 bases to trimming and J lost 5 bases, with 13 bases between them. Germline-derived CDR1 and CDR2 are SGHRS and YFSETQ. The CDR3 totals 14 residues. CDR3 region: CASSSGLGQDTQYF. DNA of the CDR3: TGCGCCAGCAGCTCAGGACTGGGCCAAGATACGCAGTATTTT.

Comment on this clone: The sample carries other DNA sequences with the same CDR3. The chain uses TRBV7-2 and TRBJ2-2; 7 positions match TRBD1. This CDR3 comprises 16 residues. The V and J ends lost 0 bases and 0 bases, in that order; junction bases with no gene match: 1. Germline lookup yields CDR1 SGHTA and CDR2 FQGNSA. The CDR3 sequence: CASSLAGGSNTGELFF. The CDR3 DNA is TGTGCCAGCAGCTTAGCAGGGGGCTCGAACACCGGGGAGCTGTTTTTT.

The V and J genes are TRBV7-9 and TRBJ2-5; 9 bases match TRBD1. From germline, CDR1 is SEHNR and CDR2 FQNEAQ (reference sequence). V lost 1 base to trimming and J lost 4 bases; unmatched junction nucleotides: 4. The CDR3 is 15 residues long. The CDR3 sequence is CASSLEQDRGETQYF. The CDR3 nucleotides are TGTGCCAGCAGCTTAGAGCAGGACAGGGGAGAGACCCAGTACTTC.

The rearrangement links TRBV4-2 to TRBJ1-2; 9 bases agree with TRBD1. V lost 4 bases and J lost 6; bases outside the gene matches: 6. The CDR3 is made up of 14 amino acids. Germline CDR1 reads LGHNA; CDR2 reads YNFKEQ. The CDR3 is CASSLDRGSHGYTF. The CDR3 region has the DNA TGTGCCAGCAGCCTGGACAGGGGATCACATGGCTACACCTTC.

The genes are TRBV11-3 and TRBJ2-7; 12 bases are shared with TRBD2. Germline lookup yields CDR1 SGHNT and CDR2 YENEEA. Trimming cost V 4 bases and J 0 bases; bases outside gene matches: 7. The CDR3 is 17 amino acids. The CDR3 DNA is TGTGCCAGCAGCTCACTAGCGGGGGGCCCCAGCTCCTACGAGCAGTACTTC. It codes for CASSSLAGGPSSYEQYF.

The gene calls are TRBV7-9 and TRBJ2-3; possible D gene TRBD1, 5 bases. The length of the CDR3 is 15 residues. The germline CDR1 and CDR2 sequences are SEHNR and FQNEAQ (reference sequence). Deletions cut 1 base from V and 2 bases from J, with 10 bases between. In nucleotides, the CDR3 is TGTGCCAGCAGCTTAGAGGGGCGGACCACAGATACGCAGTATTTT. Protein product: CASSLEGRTTDTQYF.

This clone was detected only a few times. The rearrangement uses TRBV2 and TRBJ2-3; D perhaps matches TRBD1 (6 bases). Between the trimmed V and J ends, which lost 4 bases and 2 bases, there was a span of 10 bases. CDR1 and CDR2 from the germline V gene are SNHLY and FYNNEI. The CDR3 sequence is 14 residues long. The CDR3 loop reads CASSGGLHTDTQYF. The CDR3 nucleotides read TGTGCCAGCAGTGGGGGGCTCCACACAGATACGCAGTATTTT.

The gene calls are TRBV7-2 and TRBJ1-3; 11 nucleotides align to TRBD1. CDR1 and CDR2 from the germline V gene are SGHTA and FQGNSA. Trimming removed 5 bases from V and 4 bases from J; junction bases left unmatched: 4. This CDR3 has 15 amino acids. The CDR3 reads CASSPRTGGGNTIYF. As DNA, the CDR3 is TGTGCCAGCAGCCCAAGGACAGGGGGCGGAAACACCATATATTTT.

The chain joins TRBV6-1 to TRBJ1-2; 7 nucleotides align to TRBD1. Germline trimming cut 7 bases from V and 7 bases from J; bases unmatched to any gene: 9. The germline gives CDR1 MNHNS, CDR2 SASEGT. This CDR3 is 13 amino acids long. The CDR3 DNA sequence: TGTGCCAGCAATATAGACAGGGATCGTGGCTACACCTTC. This encodes CASNIDRDRGYTF.

The chain combines TRBV7-9 with TRBJ1-6, with a tentative D call TRBD1 (5 bases). Between the trimmed V and J ends, which lost 1 base and 3 bases, there was a span of 19 bases. This CDR3 spans 19 amino acids. The germline CDR1 and CDR2 sequences are SEHNR and FQNEAQ (reference sequence). The CDR3 region has the DNA TGTGCCAGCAGCTTAGTTCGGATGGCAGGGCCGATCTATAATTCACCCCTCCACTTT. Translated: CASSLVRMAGPIYNSPLHF.

CDR3 sequence (DNA): TGTGCCAGCAGACCACAGGGGAGCTCCTATAATTCACCCCTCCACTTT. It encodes CASRPQGSSYNSPLHF. This chain joins TRBV28 and TRBJ1-6, with 7 positions matching TRBD1. V shed 6 bases and J 0 bases; nucleotides not matched to a gene: 5. The CDR3 is 16 residues long. Germline CDR1 reads MDHEN; CDR2 reads SYDVKM.

The V gene is TRBV7-6, the J gene TRBJ1-2; TRBD1 matches 8 bases. This CDR3 spans 21 amino acids. Germline values: CDR1 SGHVS, CDR2 FNYEAQ. V lost 5 bases to trimming and J lost 4 bases; unmatched junction nucleotides: 27. The CDR3 is CASSVRGPLESDYGYPYGYTF. CDR3 nucleotides: TGTGCCAGCAGCGTCAGGGGGCCCCTCGAATCGGACTATGGCTACCCCTATGGCTACACCTTC.

This chain connects TRBV5-6 to TRBJ1-4; D is uncertain. V was shortened by 4 bases and J by 5 bases, with 15 bases between the two germline ends. CDR1 is SGHDT, CDR2 YYEEEE, per germline. The CDR3 totals 15 residues. CDR3 in DNA: TGTGCCAGCAGCGCGGTCCGGGGAGTGAATGAAAAACTGTTTTTT. Encoded protein: CASSAVRGVNEKLFF.

The V gene is TRBV19, the J gene TRBJ2-7; 7 bases match TRBD1. Looked up from germline, CDR1 is LNHDA and CDR2 is SQIVND (reference sequence). V lost 8 bases to trimming and J lost 2 bases; unmatched junction nucleotides: 12. This CDR3 region has 15 residues. This CDR3 reads CASSRDSQIPYEQYF. DNA of the CDR3: TGTGCCAGTTCTCGGGACAGTCAAATCCCCTACGAGCAGTACTTC.